Sequencing of this T cell receptor beta chain was carried out in a study of T-cell memory formation after mild COVID-19 (dated by TCRdb to the early 2020s). Study-level background: TCR sequence clusters from the two donors were largely donor specific. T-cell clones expanding and contracting after mild COVID-19 in a couple of donors were tracked by longitudinal TCRalpha and TCRbeta repertoire sequencing. Two young, previously healthy adult volunteers made up the cohort, one male and one female.

Ficoll-Paque density gradient centrifugation was used to isolate PBMCs. V and J are trimmed by 4 bases and 5 bases, and the gene matches miss 5 bases of the junction. The CDR3 numbers 16 residues from cysteine through phenylalanine. Kept here is only the CDR3 DNA, which spans 48 bases and is read in frame from base 1. Per the germline V gene, KGHDR is the CDR1 and SFDVKD is the CDR2. The paper as a whole reports these results and caveats: Balanced CD4/CD8 phenotypes were observed for clones contracting from day 15 to 85, whereas a bias towards CD4+ was observed for a second wave of clones expanding from day 15 to 37. SARS-CoV-2 specificity was not confirmed for the second-wave clones peaking on day 37. Some responding clones were detected in pre-infection memory, which suggested that pre-existing cross-reactive memory T cells had joined the SARS-CoV-2 response. Contracting CD4+ clones turned up mainly in the CM and EM memory subsets, whereas EMRA was where CD8+ clones were enriched. Only two mild cases were covered by the study, and larger cohorts that include severe cases with pre-infection samples were considered necessary.

As to this clonotype: The specificity of this receptor is unknown. No qualities accompany the bases; no much larger clone lies one base away.

TCRdb shows the sequencer as Illumina NovaSeq 6000. TCRalpha and TCRbeta cDNA libraries were built by 5'RACE with constant-segment primers, adding sample barcodes and unique molecular identifiers. Trizol reagent was used to extract RNA from every sample. Libraries were amplified in two PCR steps, with a second sample barcode and Illumina TruSeq adapters added in the second step. Sequencing of the libraries was done on an Illumina NovaSeq, producing 2 x 150 bp paired-end reads. As for the authors' bioinformatics: Demultiplexing of reads and collapsing into UMI-guided consensus sequences were performed with migec v1.2.7. Using mixcr v2.1.11, UMI consensuses were aligned to TRA and TRB V and J templates and then assembled into clonotypes. Clonotypes were classified as expanded or contracted when called significant by both edgeR and NoisET, with noise models trained on biological replicates. For edgeR calls, a false discovery rate-adjusted p below 0.01 and a log2 fold-change threshold of 1 were applied. As an exploratory analysis of dynamics, PCA with hierarchical clustering was applied to max-normalized trajectories of the 1000 most abundant clonotypes. The CD4 or CD8 phenotype of responding clones was assigned using the separately sequenced CD4+ and CD8+ repertoires. The public reads were reprocessed in TCRdb via fastp at Q25 and MiXCR, keeping in-frame beta chains. Rows merge per CDR3 protein into single entries with the most common DNA and genes. TCRdb's processing, not the study's, gives the V and J calls here. For this sample there are 57,000 or so distinct CDR3 sequences; about a tenth appear just once. The ten largest clones represent about 1% of the sample.

This sequence was found in a man in his late teens or twenties who had mild COVID-19 (a few samples of this study predate the infection). The sample titles of this study are shuffled in the database, so cell type and time point are left out; the donor was told from shared clones. Sequences were obtained from PBMCs or a T cell subset sorted from them (not recorded which). This chain is built from TRBV24-1 and TRBJ2-1, with 12 junctional bases fitting TRBD2. The sequenced DNA is TGTGCCACCAGTGACCCGGGGACTAGCGGGCACAATGAGCAGTTCTTC. This translates into CATSDPGTSGHNEQFF.